There are a few counts of the clone carrying this T cell receptor (beta chain). CDR1 and CDR2 from the germline V gene are MNHEY and SMNVEV (reference sequence). The CDR3 is 15 amino acids. Trimming took 5 bases from V and 0 from J; bases not matched to a gene: 5. This entry is derived from a study of control samples from healthy donors and cancer patients. Assay used: immunoSEQ multiplex PCR; TCRdb lists only in-frame clones, some missing. The top ten clones hold 47% of a sample with about 39,000 clones, less than 85% of them seen once. Sequencing was carried out using blood. This sequence joins TRBV27 and TRBJ1-1, with TRBD1 identical over 8 bases. The receptor comes from a man between 60 and 75 years old in good health. The CDR3 reads CASSPQTGVNTEAFF. Written as DNA, the CDR3 is TGTGCCAGCAGTCCCCAGACAGGGGTGAACACTGAAGCTTTCTTT.